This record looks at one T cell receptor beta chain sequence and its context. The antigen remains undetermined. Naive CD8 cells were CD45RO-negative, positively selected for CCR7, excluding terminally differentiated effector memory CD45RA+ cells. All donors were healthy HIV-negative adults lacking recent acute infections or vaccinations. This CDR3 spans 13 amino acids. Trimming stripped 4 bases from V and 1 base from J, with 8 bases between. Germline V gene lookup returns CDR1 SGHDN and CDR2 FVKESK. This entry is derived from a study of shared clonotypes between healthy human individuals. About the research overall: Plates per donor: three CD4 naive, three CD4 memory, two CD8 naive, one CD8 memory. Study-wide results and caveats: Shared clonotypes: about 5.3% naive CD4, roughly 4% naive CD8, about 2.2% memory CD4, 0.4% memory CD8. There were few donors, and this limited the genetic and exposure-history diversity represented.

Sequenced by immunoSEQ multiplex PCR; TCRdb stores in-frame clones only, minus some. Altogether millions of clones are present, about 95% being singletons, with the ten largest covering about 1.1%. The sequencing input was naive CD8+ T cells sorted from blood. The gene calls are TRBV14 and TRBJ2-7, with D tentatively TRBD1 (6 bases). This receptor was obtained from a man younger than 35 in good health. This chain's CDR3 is CASSPTGSYEQYF. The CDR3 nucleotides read TGTGCCAGCAGCCCAACAGGGTCCTACGAGCAGTACTTC. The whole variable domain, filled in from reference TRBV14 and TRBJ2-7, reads EAGVTQFPSHSVIEKGQTVTLRCDPISGHDNLYWYRRVMGKEIKFLLHFVKESKQDESGMPNNRFLAERTGGTYSTLKVQPAELEDSGVYFCASSPTGSYEQYFGPGTRLTVT.